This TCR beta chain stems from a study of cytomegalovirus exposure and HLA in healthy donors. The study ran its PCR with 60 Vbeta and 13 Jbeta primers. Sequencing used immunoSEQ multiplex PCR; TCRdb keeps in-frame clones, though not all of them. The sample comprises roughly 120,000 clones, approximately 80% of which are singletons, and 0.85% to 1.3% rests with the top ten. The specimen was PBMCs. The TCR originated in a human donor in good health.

The CDR3 bases are TGTGCCAGCAGCACAGGGGGTACGGGAGAGACCCAGTACTTC. Its translation is CASSTGGTGETQYF. The V call is TRBV28, the J call TRBJ2-5; TRBD1 aligns across 8 bases. Looked up from germline, CDR1 is MDHEN and CDR2 is SYDVKM. The ends lost 6 bases at V and 4 bases at J; junction bases unmatched: 7. CDR3 length: 14 residues.